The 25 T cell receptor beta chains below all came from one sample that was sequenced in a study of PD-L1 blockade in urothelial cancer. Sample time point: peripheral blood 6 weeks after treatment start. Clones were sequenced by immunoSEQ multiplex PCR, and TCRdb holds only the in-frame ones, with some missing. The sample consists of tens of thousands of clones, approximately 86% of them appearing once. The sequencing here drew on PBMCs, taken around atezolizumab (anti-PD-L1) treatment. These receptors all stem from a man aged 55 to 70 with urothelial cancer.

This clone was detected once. The CDR3 here is CASSQDYRGPYEQYF. The CDR3 coding sequence is TGCGCCAGCAGCCAAGATTACAGGGGGCCCTACGAGCAGTACTTC. This sequence joins TRBV4-3 and TRBJ2-7; 9 bases match TRBD1. The CDR3 spans 15 residues. The V segment lost 0 bases and the J segment 2 bases; nucleotides outside the gene matches: 2. Germline V gene data show CDR1 as LGHNA and CDR2 as YSLEER.

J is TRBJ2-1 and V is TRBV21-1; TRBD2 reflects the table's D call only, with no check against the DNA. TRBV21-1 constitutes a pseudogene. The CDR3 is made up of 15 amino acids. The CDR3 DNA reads TGTGCCAGCGTCACCCGGGGGAGCTCCTACAATGAGCAGTTCTTC. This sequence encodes CASVTRGSSYNEQFF.

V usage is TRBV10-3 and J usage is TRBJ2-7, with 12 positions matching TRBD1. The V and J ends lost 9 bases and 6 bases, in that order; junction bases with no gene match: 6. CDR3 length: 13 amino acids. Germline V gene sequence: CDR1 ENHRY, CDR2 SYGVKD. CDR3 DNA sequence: TGTGCCATAACCGGGACAGGGGGCGGCGAGCAGTACTTC. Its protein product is CAITGTGGGEQYF.

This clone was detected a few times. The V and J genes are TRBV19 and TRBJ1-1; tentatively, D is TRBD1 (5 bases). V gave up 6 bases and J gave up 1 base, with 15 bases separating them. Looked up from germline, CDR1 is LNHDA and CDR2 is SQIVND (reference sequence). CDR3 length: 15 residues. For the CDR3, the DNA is TGTGCCAGTAGGCCGGCGGAGGGGCCGAACACTGAAGCTTTCTTT. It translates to CASRPAEGPNTEAFF.

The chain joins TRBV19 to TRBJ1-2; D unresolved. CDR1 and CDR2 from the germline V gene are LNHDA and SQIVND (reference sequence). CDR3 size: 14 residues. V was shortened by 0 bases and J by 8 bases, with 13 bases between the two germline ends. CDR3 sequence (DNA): TGTGCCAGTAGTATAGAGGGCCGCGATCGAGGCTACACCTTC. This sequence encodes CASSIEGRDRGYTF.

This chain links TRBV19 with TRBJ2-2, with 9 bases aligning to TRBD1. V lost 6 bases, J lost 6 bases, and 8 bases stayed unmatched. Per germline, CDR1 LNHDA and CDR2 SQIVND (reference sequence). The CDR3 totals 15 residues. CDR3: CASSPGTGWAGELFF. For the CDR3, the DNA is TGTGCCAGTAGCCCAGGGACAGGGTGGGCCGGGGAGCTGTTTTTT.

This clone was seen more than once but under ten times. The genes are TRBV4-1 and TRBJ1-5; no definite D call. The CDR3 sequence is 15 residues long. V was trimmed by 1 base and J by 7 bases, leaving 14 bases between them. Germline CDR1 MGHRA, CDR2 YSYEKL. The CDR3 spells CASSQGTTTRQPQHF. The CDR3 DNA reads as TGCGCCAGCAGCCAAGGTACGACCACCAGGCAGCCCCAGCATTTT.

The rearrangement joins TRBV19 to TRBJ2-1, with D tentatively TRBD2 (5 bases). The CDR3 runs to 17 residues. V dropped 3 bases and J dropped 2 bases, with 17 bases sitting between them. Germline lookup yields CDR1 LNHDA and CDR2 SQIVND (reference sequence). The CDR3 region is CASSMFGVTTPYNEQFF. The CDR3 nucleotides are TGTGCCAGTAGTATGTTCGGGGTGACCACACCCTACAATGAGCAGTTCTTC. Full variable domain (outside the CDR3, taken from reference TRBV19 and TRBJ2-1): DGGITQSPKYLFRKEGQNVTLSCEQNLNHDAMYWYRQDPGQGLRLIYYSQIVNDFQKGDIAEGYSVSREKKESFPLTVTSAQKNPTAFYLCASSMFGVTTPYNEQFFGPGTRLTVL.

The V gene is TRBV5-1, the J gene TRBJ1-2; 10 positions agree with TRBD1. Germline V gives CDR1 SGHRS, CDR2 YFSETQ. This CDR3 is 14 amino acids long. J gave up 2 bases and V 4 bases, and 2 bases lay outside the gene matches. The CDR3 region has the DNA TGCGCCAGCAGCGTGGACAGGGGGAACTATGGCTACACCTTC. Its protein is CASSVDRGNYGYTF. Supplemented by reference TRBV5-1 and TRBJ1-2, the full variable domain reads KAGVTQTPRYLIKTRGQQVTLSCSPISGHRSVSWYQQTPGQGLQFLFEYFSETQRNKGNFPGRFSGRQFSNSRSEMNVSTLELGDSALYLCASSVDRGNYGYTFGSGTRLTVV.

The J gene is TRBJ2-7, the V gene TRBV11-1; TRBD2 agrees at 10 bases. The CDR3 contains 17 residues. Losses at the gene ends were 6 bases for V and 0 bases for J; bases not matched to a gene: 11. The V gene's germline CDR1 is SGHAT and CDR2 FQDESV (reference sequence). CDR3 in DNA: TGTGCCAGCAGTCTACTAGCGGGAATTGCAAGCTCCTACGAGCAGTACTTC. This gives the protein CASSLLAGIASSYEQYF.

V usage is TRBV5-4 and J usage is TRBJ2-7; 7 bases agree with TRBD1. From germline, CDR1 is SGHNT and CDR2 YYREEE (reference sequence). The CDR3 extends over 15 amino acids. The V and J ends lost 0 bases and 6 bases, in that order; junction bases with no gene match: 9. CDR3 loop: CASSLGSDRYSEQYF. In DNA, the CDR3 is TGTGCCAGCAGCTTGGGCTCGGACAGGTACTCCGAGCAGTACTTC.

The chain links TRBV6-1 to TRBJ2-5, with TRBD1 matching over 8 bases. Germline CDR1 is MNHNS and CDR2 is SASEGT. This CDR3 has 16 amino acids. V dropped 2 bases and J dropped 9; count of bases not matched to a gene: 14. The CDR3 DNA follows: TGTGCCAGCAGTGAAACGGACAGGGTCTTAATGGCGGCCCAGTACTTC. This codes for CASSETDRVLMAAQYF.

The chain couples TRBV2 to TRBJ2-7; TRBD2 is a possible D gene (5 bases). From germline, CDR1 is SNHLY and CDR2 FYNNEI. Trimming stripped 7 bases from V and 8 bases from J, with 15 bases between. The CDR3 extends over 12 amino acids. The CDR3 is CASTRPRGKQYF. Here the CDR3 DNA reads TGTGCCAGCACGCGACCTCGGGGTAAGCAGTACTTC.

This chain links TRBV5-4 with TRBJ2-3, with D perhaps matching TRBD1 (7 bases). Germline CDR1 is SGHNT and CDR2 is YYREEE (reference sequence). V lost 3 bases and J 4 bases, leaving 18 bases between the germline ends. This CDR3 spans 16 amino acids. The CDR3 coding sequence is TGTGCCAGCAGCTCCTCGACTGGAGGGGGCGCAGATACGCAGTATTTT. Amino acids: CASSSSTGGGADTQYF.

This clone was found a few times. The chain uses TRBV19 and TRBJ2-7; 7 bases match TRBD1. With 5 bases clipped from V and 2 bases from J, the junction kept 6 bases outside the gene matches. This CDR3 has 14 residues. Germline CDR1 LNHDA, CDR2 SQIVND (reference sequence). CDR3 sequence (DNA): TGTGCCAGTAGTCTTAACAGGGGTCCCTACGAGCAGTACTTC. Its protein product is CASSLNRGPYEQYF.

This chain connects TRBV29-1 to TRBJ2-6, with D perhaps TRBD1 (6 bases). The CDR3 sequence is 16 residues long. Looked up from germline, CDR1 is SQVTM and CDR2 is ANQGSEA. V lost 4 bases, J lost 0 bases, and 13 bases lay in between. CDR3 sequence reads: CSVGGQVTSGANVLTF. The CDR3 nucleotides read TGCAGCGTTGGGGGGCAGGTCACCTCTGGGGCCAACGTCCTGACTTTC. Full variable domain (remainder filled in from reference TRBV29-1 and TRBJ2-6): SAVISQKPSRDICQRGTSLTIQCQVDSQVTMMFWYRQQPGQSLTLIATANQGSEATYESGFVIDKFPISRPNLTFSTLTVSNMSPEDSSIYLCSVGGQVTSGANVLTFGAGSRLTVL.

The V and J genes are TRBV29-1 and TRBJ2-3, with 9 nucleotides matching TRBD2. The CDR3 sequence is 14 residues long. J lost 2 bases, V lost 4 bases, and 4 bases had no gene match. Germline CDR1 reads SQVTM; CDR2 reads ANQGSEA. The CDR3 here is CSVGASGNTDTQYF. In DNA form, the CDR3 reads TGCAGCGTTGGGGCTAGCGGGAACACAGATACGCAGTATTTT.

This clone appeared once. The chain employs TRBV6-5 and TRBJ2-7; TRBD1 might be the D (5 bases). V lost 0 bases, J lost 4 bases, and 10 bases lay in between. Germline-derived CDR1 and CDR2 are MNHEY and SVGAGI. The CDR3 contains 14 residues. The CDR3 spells CASSYSGHGYEQYF. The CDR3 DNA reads TGTGCCAGCAGTTACTCCGGACACGGTTACGAGCAGTACTTC.

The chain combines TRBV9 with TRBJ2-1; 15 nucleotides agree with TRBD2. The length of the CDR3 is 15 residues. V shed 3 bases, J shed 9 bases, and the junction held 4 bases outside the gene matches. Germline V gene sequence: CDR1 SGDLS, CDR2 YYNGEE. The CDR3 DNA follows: TGTGCCAGCAGCGCTGGACTAGCGGGAGGGTCTGAGCAGTTCTTC. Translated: CASSAGLAGGSEQFF.

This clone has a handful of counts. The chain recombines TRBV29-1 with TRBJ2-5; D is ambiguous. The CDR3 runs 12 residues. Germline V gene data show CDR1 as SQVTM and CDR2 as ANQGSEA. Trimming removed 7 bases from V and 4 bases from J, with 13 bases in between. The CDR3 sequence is CSARRQAETQYF. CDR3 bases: TGCAGCGCTCGCCGACAAGCAGAGACCCAGTACTTC. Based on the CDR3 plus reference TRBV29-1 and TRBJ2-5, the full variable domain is SAVISQKPSRDICQRGTSLTIQCQVDSQVTMMFWYRQQPGQSLTLIATANQGSEATYESGFVIDKFPISRPNLTFSTLTVSNMSPEDSSIYLCSARRQAETQYFGPGTRLLVL.

DNA for the CDR3: TGTGCCAGCAGTCACTCCGGGACAGGGTCCCAGCGGGACCCCTACGAGCAGTACTTC. This sequence encodes CASSHSGTGSQRDPYEQYF. The V gene is TRBV2, the J gene TRBJ2-7; 9 positions match TRBD1. This CDR3 has 19 residues. The germline V gene has CDR1 SNHLY and CDR2 FYNNEI. V lost 5 bases, J lost 2 bases, and 19 bases stayed unmatched. Using reference TRBV2 and TRBJ2-7 for the parts outside the CDR3, the full variable domain is EPEVTQTPSHQVTQMGQEVILRCVPISNHLYFYWYRQILGQKVEFLVSFYNNEISEKSEIFDDQFSVERPDGSNFTLKIRSTKLEDSAMYFCASSHSGTGSQRDPYEQYFGPGTRLTVT.

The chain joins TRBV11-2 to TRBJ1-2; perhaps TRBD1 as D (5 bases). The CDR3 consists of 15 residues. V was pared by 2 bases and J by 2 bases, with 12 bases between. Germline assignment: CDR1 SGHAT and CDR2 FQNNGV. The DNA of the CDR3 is TGTGCCAGCAGCTTACCCCGGACACACAACTATGGCTACACCTTC. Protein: CASSLPRTHNYGYTF.

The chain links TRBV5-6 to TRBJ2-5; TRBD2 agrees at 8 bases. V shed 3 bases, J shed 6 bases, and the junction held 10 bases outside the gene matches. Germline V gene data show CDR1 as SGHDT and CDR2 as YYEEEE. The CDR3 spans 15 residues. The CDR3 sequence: CASSSGTSSLKTQYF. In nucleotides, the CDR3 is TGTGCCAGCAGCTCGGGGACTAGTTCGTTAAAGACCCAGTACTTC.

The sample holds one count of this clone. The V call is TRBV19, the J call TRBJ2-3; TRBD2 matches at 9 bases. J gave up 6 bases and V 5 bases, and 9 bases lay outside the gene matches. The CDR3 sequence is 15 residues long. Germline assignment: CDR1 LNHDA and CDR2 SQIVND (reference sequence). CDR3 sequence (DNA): TGTGCCAGTAGTCCCTGGATAGCGGGGGAGGATACGCAGTATTTT. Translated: CASSPWIAGEDTQYF. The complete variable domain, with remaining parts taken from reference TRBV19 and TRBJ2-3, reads DGGITQSPKYLFRKEGQNVTLSCEQNLNHDAMYWYRQDPGQGLRLIYYSQIVNDFQKGDIAEGYSVSREKKESFPLTVTSAQKNPTAFYLCASSPWIAGEDTQYFGPGTRLTVL.

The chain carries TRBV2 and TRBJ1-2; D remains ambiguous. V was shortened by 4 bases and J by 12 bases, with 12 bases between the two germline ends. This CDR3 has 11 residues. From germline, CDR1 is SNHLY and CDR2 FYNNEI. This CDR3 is CASSVQEGHTF. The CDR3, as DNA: TGTGCCAGCAGTGTACAAGAGGGCCACACCTTC.